Below, 24 T cell receptor beta chains from the same sample are listed, as sequenced in a study of shared clonotypes between healthy human individuals. Libraries were prepared by immunoSEQ multiplex PCR; TCRdb keeps only in-frame clonotypes and omits some of them. Of millions of clones listed, approximately 93% were seen once; the top ten hold 0.35% to 0.5%. The material sequenced was naive CD4+ T cells from PBMCs. Indicated subset: CD45RA+ positively selected. These receptors were collected from a man younger than 35 in good health. Some clones in this sample may be carry-over from other donors' samples.

The chain has TRBV30 and TRBJ1-5; 8 positions match TRBD1. The germline V gene has CDR1 GTSNPN and CDR2 SVGIG (reference sequence). Trimming removed 3 bases from V and 10 bases from J; junction bases left unmatched: 8. The CDR3 covers 13 residues. CDR3 nucleotide sequence: TGTGCCTGGAGCGGACAGGGAGCAGGACCCCAGCATTTT. Encoded protein: CAWSGQGAGPQHF. The complete variable domain, with remaining parts taken from reference TRBV30 and TRBJ1-5, reads SQTIHQWPATLVQPVGSPLSLECTVEGTSNPNLYWYRQAAGRGLQLLFYSVGIGQISSEVPQNLSASRPQDRQFILSSKKLLLSDSGFYLCAWSGQGAGPQHFGDGTRLSIL.

V usage is TRBV7-9 and J usage is TRBJ2-5; 9 nucleotides line up with TRBD2. J lost 5 bases, V lost 5 bases, and 12 bases had no gene match. The CDR3 runs 16 residues. Per the germline V gene, CDR1 is SEHNR and CDR2 is FQNEAQ (reference sequence). The CDR3 coding sequence is TGTGCCAGCAGCCCGAGTTTTAGCGGGAGTTATGAGACCCAGTACTTC. Protein product: CASSPSFSGSYETQYF.

The chain has TRBV2 and TRBJ2-3; D ambiguous. Germline V lookup: CDR1 SNHLY, CDR2 FYNNEI. The V end was cut by 3 bases, the J end by 2 bases, with 12 bases between. The length of the CDR3 is 15 residues. The CDR3, as DNA: TGTGCCAGCAGTGAGAGGCAGCCAGTCACAGATACGCAGTATTTT. The encoded protein is CASSERQPVTDTQYF.

The chain is built from TRBV2 and TRBJ2-1; possibly TRBD1 for D (6 bases). The ends were cut back, 5 bases at V and 0 bases at J, with 11 bases in the middle. Germline values: CDR1 SNHLY, CDR2 FYNNEI. The CDR3 consists of 15 residues. CDR3 coding DNA: TGTGCCAGCAGTCAGGACAGACCCTCCTACAATGAGCAGTTCTTC. Encoded protein: CASSQDRPSYNEQFF.

V and J are TRBV4-1 and TRBJ2-2, with TRBD2 matching over 9 bases. Trimming removed 2 bases from V and 5 bases from J; junction bases left unmatched: 15. The length of the CDR3 is 19 residues. Germline V gives CDR1 MGHRA, CDR2 YSYEKL. As DNA, the CDR3 is TGCGCCAGCAGCCAAACGAGGCGGGGGGGCCCCTCGGGGACCGGGGAGCTGTTTTTT. Amino acids: CASSQTRRGGPSGTGELFF.

This sequence joins TRBV6-6 and TRBJ1-2; D gene ambiguous. V was shortened by 9 bases and J by 8 bases, with 16 bases between the two germline ends. The germline V gene encodes CDR1 MNHNY and CDR2 SVGAGI (reference sequence). The CDR3 sequence is 12 residues long. The CDR3 here is CASSPSSEGYTF. For the CDR3, the DNA is TGTGCCAGTTCCCCAAGCTCCGAGGGCTACACCTTC.

The chain is built from TRBV4-1 and TRBJ1-3, with a possible D match to TRBD1 (6 bases). In germline, CDR1 is MGHRA, CDR2 YSYEKL. V gave up 1 base and J gave up 0 bases, with 10 bases separating them. CDR3 length equals 16 residues. CDR3 in DNA: TGCGCCAGCAGCCAAGTGGGGACAAACTCTGGAAACACCATATATTTT. Translating it yields CASSQVGTNSGNTIYF.

V is TRBV29-1 and J is TRBJ2-5, with 8 bases fitting TRBD2. The DNA end favors TRBJ2-7, so the J call may be wrong. The CDR3 is 13 amino acids. Germline values: CDR1 SQVTM, CDR2 ANQGSEA. In DNA, the CDR3 is TGCAGCGTTGGCGGGAGGAACTCCTACGAGCAGTACTTC. Translation gives CSVGGRNSYEQYF.

On this clone itself: One junction end does not reproduce the germline sequence, and a read error may be involved. V gene TRBV5-4 combines with J gene TRBJ2-7, with D tentatively TRBD1 (6 bases). CDR1 is SGHNT and CDR2 is YYREEE in the germline V gene (reference sequence). This CDR3 contains 15 residues. The chain's CDR3 is CASSLGTAPSDEQYF. Written as DNA, the CDR3 is TGTGCCAGCAGCTTGGGGACAGCGCCCTCCGACGAGCAGTACTTC.

This chain uses TRBV11-2 with TRBJ2-7; TRBD2 agrees at 7 bases. The trim removed 5 bases at V and 5 bases at J, leaving 6 bases unmatched. CDR1 is SGHAT and CDR2 is FQNNGV in the germline V gene. The CDR3 has 13 residues. CDR3 amino acids: CASSPQSGNEQYF. CDR3 DNA: TGTGCCAGCAGCCCCCAAAGCGGGAACGAGCAGTACTTC.

The chain couples TRBV28 to TRBJ2-7; TRBD1 matches 8 bases. CDR1 is MDHEN, CDR2 SYDVKM, per germline. The CDR3 extends over 14 amino acids. V was pared by 6 bases and J by 0 bases, with 4 bases of the junction left unmatched. The CDR3 DNA is TGTGCCAGCAGGATAGGACAGGGCTCCTACGAGCAGTACTTC. It encodes CASRIGQGSYEQYF.

This chain links TRBV11-3 with TRBJ1-1; no definite D call. CDR3 length: 15 residues. V was cut by 3 bases and J by 1 base, with 12 bases left in between. Germline CDR1 SGHNT, CDR2 YENEEA. Here the CDR3 reads CASSLPRTGNTEAFF. DNA for the CDR3: TGTGCCAGCAGCTTGCCACGGACGGGGAACACTGAAGCTTTCTTT.

Here the CDR3 DNA reads TGTGCCAGCAGCTACCGACAGGGGAACACTGAAGCTTTCTTT. It encodes CASSYRQGNTEAFF. V usage is TRBV2 and J usage is TRBJ1-1, with TRBD1 identical over 7 bases. V gave up 6 bases and J gave up 1 base; unmatched junction bases: 5. The CDR3 runs 14 residues. Germline V gene lookup returns CDR1 SNHLY and CDR2 FYNNEI.

V gene TRBV27 combines with J gene TRBJ2-2; D might be TRBD2 (6 bases). This CDR3 has 15 amino acids. Germline V CDR1 and CDR2: MNHEY, SMNVEV (reference sequence). Trimming removed 6 bases at V and 4 bases at J, with 15 bases between. CDR3 region: CASRAGLSRTGELFF. CDR3 sequence (DNA): TGTGCCAGCAGGGCGGGACTTTCACGCACCGGGGAGCTGTTTTTT.

The V and J genes are TRBV21-1 and TRBJ1-5; TRBD1, the table's D call, lacks a check against the DNA. TRBV21-1 is noted as a pseudogene. There are 16 residues in the CDR3. The CDR3 sequence: CASSPNRDSSNQPQHF. CDR3 DNA: TGTGCCAGCAGCCCCAATAGGGACAGCTCCAATCAGCCCCAGCATTTT.

V usage is TRBV5-1 and J usage is TRBJ2-5, with 8 bases that match TRBD1. V gave up 3 bases and J gave up 5 bases; unmatched junction bases: 12. The CDR3 length is 16 residues. Germline V gene lookup returns CDR1 SGHRS and CDR2 YFSETQ. CDR3 sequence reads: CASSYNGAGTGETQYF. The CDR3 nucleotides read TGCGCCAGCAGCTATAACGGGGCAGGGACAGGTGAGACCCAGTACTTC.

CDR3 DNA: TGTGCCAGCAGCTTGGAGACAGGACGTTCCTACGAGCAGTACTTC. Translating gives CASSLETGRSYEQYF. V usage is TRBV5-8 and J usage is TRBJ2-7; perhaps TRBD1 as D (6 bases). V was cut by 0 bases and J by 1 base, with 11 bases left in between. The germline V gene has CDR1 SGHTS and CDR2 YDEGEE. This CDR3 is 15 amino acids long.

The rearrangement links TRBV5-1 to TRBJ2-5; D gene ambiguous. The germline V gene encodes CDR1 SGHRS and CDR2 YFSETQ. The CDR3 consists of 13 residues. With 6 bases removed from V and 2 bases from J, the gap between germline ends came to 11 bases. CDR3 in DNA: TGCGCCAGCACCCGTCTGGGGCAAGAGACCCAGTACTTC. It yields the protein CASTRLGQETQYF.

The V call is TRBV5-6, the J call TRBJ1-2, with 8 bases lining up with TRBD1. The germline CDR1 and CDR2 sequences are SGHDT and YYEEEE. V was pared by 1 base and J by 8 bases, with 4 bases of the junction left unmatched. This CDR3 comprises 13 residues. CDR3 protein: CASSLQGAGGYTF. CDR3 bases: TGTGCCAGCAGCTTGCAGGGGGCTGGGGGCTACACCTTC. Drawing the rest from reference TRBV5-6 and TRBJ1-2, the complete variable domain is DAGVTQSPTHLIKTRGQQVTLRCSPKSGHDTVSWYQQALGQGPQFIFQYYEEEERQRGNFPDRFSGHQFPNYSSELNVNALLLGDSALYLCASSLQGAGGYTFGSGTRLTVV.

The count of this clone is one. The chain couples TRBV7-9 to TRBJ2-3; D may be TRBD1 (6 bases). The germline V gene encodes CDR1 SEHNR and CDR2 FQNEAQ (reference sequence). This CDR3 contains 18 residues. Trimming left V 5 bases short and J 1 base short, with 22 bases between. CDR3 coding DNA: TGTGCCAGCAGCCCCAAGATTAGACAGGTTCGTCGCACAGATACGCAGTATTTT. It translates to CASSPKIRQVRRTDTQYF.

The CDR3 loop is CASSPGTPTTDTQYF. In DNA, the CDR3 is TGTGCCAGTAGTCCCGGGACACCCACCACAGATACGCAGTATTTT. The chain links TRBV19 to TRBJ2-3; possible D gene TRBD1, 6 bases. V gave up 5 bases and J gave up 2 bases, with 14 bases separating them. This CDR3 region has 15 residues. CDR1 and CDR2 from the germline V gene are LNHDA and SQIVND (reference sequence).

The chain uses TRBV11-3 and TRBJ2-5, with 10 bases identical to TRBD1. This CDR3 is built from 14 residues. Trimming cost V 4 bases and J 5 bases; bases outside gene matches: 4. CDR1 and CDR2 (germline): SGHNT, YENEEA. Written as DNA, the CDR3 is TGTGCCAGCAGCTCACGACAGGGGGCTGAGACCCAGTACTTC. This sequence encodes CASSSRQGAETQYF.

This rearrangement joins TRBV4-1 to TRBJ2-3, with D possibly being TRBD2 (6 bases). V lost 4 bases and J 5 bases, leaving 19 bases between the germline ends. The CDR3 sequence is 16 residues long. CDR1 and CDR2 (germline): MGHRA, YSYEKL. CDR3 in DNA: TGCGCCAGCAGCCGCCTAATGGCGGGGTTGGGAGATACGCAGTATTTT. The encoded protein is CASSRLMAGLGDTQYF.

The chain recombines TRBV11-3 with TRBJ2-1, with D possibly TRBD1 on 8 matching bases. CDR1 and CDR2 (germline): SGHNT, YENEEA. The length of the CDR3 is 15 residues. V was trimmed by 5 bases and J by 5 bases, leaving 16 bases between them. The CDR3 nucleotides read TGTGCCAGCAGCCCCGGACAGGGAGGGAACAATGAGCAGTTCTTC. It codes for CASSPGQGGNNEQFF.